This section outlines one T cell receptor (beta chain) sequence together with its context. Its antigen remains unknown. The CDR3 spans 19 residues. V was clipped by 1 base and J by 4 bases; unmatched bases: 10. Germline CDR1 is MNHNS and CDR2 is SASEGT. The data originate from a study of T cell clones after liver transplantation. Study context: Post-transplant blood was tracked for graft-donor-reactive T cell clones identified in a pre-transplant mixed lymphocyte reaction. Without induction therapy, subjects received standard immunosuppression until 12-24 months post-transplant.

Study results and caveats: Donor-reactive sequences fell more than third party-reactive ones, suggesting partial deletion. Post-transplant time points were not standardized, so conclusions are preliminary.

Sequencing used immunoSEQ multiplex PCR; TCRdb keeps in-frame clones, though not all of them. Of approximately 12,000 clones listed, 74% are singletons. The sequencing used CD8+ T cells from blood, collected at the 22-month timepoint. J is TRBJ2-1 and V is TRBV6-1, with TRBD2 matching 13 bases. The sequence was obtained from a human patient who received a liver transplant. Some of these T cells may belong to the graft donor. This CDR3 is CASSEEGTSGAPAYNEQFF. The CDR3 DNA sequence: TGTGCCAGCAGTGAAGAGGGGACTAGCGGGGCCCCGGCATACAATGAGCAGTTCTTC.